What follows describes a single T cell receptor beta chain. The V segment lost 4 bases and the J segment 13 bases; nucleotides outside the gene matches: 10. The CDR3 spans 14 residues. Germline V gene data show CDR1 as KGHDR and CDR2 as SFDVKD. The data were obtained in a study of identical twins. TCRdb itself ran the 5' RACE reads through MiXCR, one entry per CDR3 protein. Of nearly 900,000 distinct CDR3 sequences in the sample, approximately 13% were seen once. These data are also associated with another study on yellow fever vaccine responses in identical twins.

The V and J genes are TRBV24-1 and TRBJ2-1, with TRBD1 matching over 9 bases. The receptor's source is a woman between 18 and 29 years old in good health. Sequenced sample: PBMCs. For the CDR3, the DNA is TGTGCCACCAGTGACCCGGGACAGGGTTTGTCCCAGTTCTTC. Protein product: CATSDPGQGLSQFF.